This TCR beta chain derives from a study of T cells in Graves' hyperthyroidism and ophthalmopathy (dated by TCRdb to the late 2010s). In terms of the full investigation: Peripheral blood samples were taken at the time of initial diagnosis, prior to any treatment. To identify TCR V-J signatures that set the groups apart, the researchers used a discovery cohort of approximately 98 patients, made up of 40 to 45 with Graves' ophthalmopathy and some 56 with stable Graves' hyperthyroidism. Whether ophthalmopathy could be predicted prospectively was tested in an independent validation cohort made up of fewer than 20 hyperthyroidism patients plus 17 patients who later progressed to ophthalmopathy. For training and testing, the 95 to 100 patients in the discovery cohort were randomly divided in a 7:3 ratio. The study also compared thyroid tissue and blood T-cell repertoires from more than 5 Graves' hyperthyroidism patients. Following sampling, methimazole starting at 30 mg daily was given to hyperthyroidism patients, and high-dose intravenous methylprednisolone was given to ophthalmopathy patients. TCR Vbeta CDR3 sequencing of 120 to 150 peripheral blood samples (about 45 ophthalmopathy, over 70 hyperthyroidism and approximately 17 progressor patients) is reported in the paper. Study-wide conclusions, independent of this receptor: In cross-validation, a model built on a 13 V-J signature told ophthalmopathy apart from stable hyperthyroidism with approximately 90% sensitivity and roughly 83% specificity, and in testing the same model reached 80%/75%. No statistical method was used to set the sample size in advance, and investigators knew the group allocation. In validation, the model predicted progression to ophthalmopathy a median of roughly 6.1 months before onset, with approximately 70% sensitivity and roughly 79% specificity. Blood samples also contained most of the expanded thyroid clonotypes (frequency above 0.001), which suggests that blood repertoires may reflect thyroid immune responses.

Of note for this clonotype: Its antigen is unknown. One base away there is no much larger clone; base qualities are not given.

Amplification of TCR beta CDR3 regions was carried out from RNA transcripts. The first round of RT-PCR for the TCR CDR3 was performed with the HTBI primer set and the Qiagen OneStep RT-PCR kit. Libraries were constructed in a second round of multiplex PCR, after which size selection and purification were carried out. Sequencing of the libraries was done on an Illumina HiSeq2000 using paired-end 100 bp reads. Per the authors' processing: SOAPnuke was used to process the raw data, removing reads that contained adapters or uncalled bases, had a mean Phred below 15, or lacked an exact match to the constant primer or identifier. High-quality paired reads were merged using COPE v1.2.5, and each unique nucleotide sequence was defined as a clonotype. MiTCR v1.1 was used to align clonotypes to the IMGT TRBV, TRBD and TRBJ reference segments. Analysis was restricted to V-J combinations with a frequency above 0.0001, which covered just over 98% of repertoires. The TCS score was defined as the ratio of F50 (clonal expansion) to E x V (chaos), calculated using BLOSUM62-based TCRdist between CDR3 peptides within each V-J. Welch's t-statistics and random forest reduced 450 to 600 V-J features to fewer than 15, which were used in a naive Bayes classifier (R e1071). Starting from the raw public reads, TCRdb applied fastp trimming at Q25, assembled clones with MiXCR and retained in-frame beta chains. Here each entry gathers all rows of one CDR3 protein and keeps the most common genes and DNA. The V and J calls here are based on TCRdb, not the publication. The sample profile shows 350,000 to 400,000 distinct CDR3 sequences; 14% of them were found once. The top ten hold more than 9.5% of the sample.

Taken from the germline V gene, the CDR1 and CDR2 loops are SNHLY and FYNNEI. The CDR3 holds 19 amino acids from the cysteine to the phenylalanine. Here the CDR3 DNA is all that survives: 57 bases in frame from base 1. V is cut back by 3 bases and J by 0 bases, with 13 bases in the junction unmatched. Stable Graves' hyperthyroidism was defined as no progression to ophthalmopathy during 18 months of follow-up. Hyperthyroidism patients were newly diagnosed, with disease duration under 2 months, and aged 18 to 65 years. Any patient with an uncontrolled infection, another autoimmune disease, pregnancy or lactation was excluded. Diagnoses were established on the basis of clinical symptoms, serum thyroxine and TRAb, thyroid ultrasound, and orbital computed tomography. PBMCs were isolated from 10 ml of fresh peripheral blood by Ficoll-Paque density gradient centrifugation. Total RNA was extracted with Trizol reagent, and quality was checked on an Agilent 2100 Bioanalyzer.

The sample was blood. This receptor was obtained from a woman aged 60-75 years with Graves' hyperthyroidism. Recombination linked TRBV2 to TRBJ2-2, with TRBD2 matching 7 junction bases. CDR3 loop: CASSEGGGSGRTNTGELFF. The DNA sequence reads TGTGCCAGCAGTGAGGGGGGGGGTAGCGGGCGAACGAACACCGGGGAGCTGTTTTTT.